This TCR beta chain emerged from a study of OX40 agonist ivuxolimab in advanced cancers. Study in general: Dosing consisted of intravenous ivuxolimab at 0.01 to 10 mg/kg every 2 weeks. Participants, around 80% male, averaged roughly 60 years of age, ranging from roughly 20 to 79.

The data were produced by immunoSEQ multiplex PCR, yet TCRdb's version contains in-frame clones alone and is incomplete. The sample lists over 15,000 clones; around 80% were seen once. Patients had blood sampled at baseline and again on cycle 4 day 1 and cycle 7 day 1. There are 18 residues in the CDR3. Trimming pared 3 bases from V and 1 base from J, leaving 20 bases between. Looked up from germline, CDR1 is MDHEN and CDR2 is SYDVKM. Points from the study as a whole: Clonal expansion in partial responders at 0.1-3.0 mg/kg ranked among the lowest.

This clone occurred a few times. What it recognizes is unknown. This chain joins TRBV28 and TRBJ2-3; perhaps TRBD1 as D (6 bases). The specimen comprised CD4+ or CD8+ T cells sorted from blood, sampled in a trial of the OX40 agonist ivuxolimab. The receptor comes from an adult with an advanced solid tumor such as melanoma, head and neck, liver or kidney cancer. CDR3 DNA sequence: TGTGCCAGCAGTTTTGCGACCATAACAGGGATGGGCACAGATACGCAGTATTTT. Translation: CASSFATITGMGTDTQYF.